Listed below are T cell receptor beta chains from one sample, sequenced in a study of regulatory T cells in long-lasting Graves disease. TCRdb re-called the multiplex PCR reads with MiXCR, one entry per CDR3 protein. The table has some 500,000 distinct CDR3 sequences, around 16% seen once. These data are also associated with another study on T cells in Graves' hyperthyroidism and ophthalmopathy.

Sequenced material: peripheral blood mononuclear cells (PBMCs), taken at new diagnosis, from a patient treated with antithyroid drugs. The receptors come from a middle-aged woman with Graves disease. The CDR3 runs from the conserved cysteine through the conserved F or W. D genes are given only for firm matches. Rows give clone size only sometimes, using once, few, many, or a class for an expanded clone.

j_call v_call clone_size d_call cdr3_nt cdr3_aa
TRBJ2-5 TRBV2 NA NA TGTGCCAGCAGATGGGGGGATGGGACCCAGTACTTC CASRWGDGTQYF
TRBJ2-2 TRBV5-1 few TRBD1 TGCGCCAGCAGCTACCGCCTCTCAGGGGGCACCGGGGAGCTGTTTTTT CASSYRLSGGTGELFF
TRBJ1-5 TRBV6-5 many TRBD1 TGTGCCAGCAGTTCTTCAAACAGGGGTTATAGCAATCAGCCCCAGCATTTT CASSSSNRGYSNQPQHF
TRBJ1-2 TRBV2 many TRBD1 TGTGCCAGCAGAGAAACAGACAGGGGTTGGGGCTACACCTTC CASRETDRGWGYTF
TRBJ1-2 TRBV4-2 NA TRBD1 TGTGCCAGCAGCCAAGAGTGGAACAGGGGGAACTATGGCTACACCTTC CASSQEWNRGNYGYTF
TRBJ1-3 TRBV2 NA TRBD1 TGTGCCAGCAGTGAAAAGGGGGCGCCGGTCGGAAACACCATATATTTT CASSEKGAPVGNTIYF
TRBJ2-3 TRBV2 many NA TGTGCCAGCAGGTTACAGGGATATAGCACAGATACGCAGTATTTT CASRLQGYSTDTQYF
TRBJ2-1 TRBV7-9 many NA TGTGCCAGCAGCTTAGGGACTGAGCAGTTCTTC CASSLGTEQFF
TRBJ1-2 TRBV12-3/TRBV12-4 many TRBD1 TGTGCCAGCAGCCCCGGACAGGCGAGCTACACCTTC CASSPGQASYTF
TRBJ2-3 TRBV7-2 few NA TGTGCCAGCGCCAGGTCGGGCGGGAAAATGGATACGCAGTATTTT CASARSGGKMDTQYF
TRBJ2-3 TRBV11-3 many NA TGTGCCAGCAGCTTAGTACCAGGGAGAGGCACAGATACGCAGTATTTT CASSLVPGRGTDTQYF